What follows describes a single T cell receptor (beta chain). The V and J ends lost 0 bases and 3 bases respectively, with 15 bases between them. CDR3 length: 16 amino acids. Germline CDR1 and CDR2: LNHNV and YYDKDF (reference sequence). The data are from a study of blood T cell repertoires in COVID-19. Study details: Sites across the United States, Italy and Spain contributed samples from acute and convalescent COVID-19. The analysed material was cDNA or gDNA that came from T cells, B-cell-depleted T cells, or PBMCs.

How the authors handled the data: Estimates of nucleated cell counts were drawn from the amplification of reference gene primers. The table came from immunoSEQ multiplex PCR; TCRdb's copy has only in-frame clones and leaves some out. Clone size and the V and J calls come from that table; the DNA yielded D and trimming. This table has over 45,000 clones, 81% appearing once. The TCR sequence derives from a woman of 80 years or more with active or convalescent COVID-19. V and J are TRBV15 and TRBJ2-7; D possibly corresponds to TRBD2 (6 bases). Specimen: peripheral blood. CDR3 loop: CATSRDRRDLYYEQYF. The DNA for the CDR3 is TGTGCCACCAGCAGAGATCGGCGGGACTTATACTACGAGCAGTACTTC.